This T cell receptor (beta chain) was found in a study of identical twins (dated by TCRdb to 2015 to 2016). At the level of the whole study: To test whether fetal clonotypes persist, the study used deep sequencing on TCR alpha and beta repertoires from monozygotic twins, unrelated adults of various ages, and cord blood. Replicate twin experiments were performed at different times using different library preparation protocols to rule out contamination. Study-level results and caveats: In monozygotic twins, recombination models systematically underestimated out-of-frame TCR alpha sharing, but the models matched the sharing seen between unrelated individuals. Excess twin sharing in beta out-of-frame sequences was weaker because fewer shared sequences lowered the signal-to-noise ratio. Zero-insertion analyses could be partly confounded by invariant T cells such as MAIT and iNKT, though diverse VJ usage argued against such confounding for most clonotypes. Out-of-frame TCR alpha sequences shared between twins showed an excess of low generation-probability sequences compared with coincidental sharing between unrelated individuals. Abundant cord blood beta clonotypes had fewer insertions, young adult naive repertoires showed a similar but weaker trend, and memory repertoires showed no such trend. Because the same donors could not be followed over many years, the conclusions relied on cross-sectional statistical analysis.

Library method: 5' RACE. Reads for this sample came from an Illumina HiSeq 2000. Template switching introduced a universal primer binding site; the final cDNA contained a unique molecular identifier, enabling accurate counting of TCR cDNA molecules. Specific primers in the conserved constant-segment region were used to synthesize first-strand cDNA for the TCR alpha and beta chains. To control for contamination, every cDNA library carried two barcodes: a SMART-Mk sample barcode plus Illumina barcodes. TruSeq adapter sequences, together with Illumina sample barcodes, were added in two successive PCR steps. TCR alpha and beta cDNA libraries were sequenced on the Illumina HiSeq platform with custom primers. The study's processing was this. Raw reads were processed with MiGEC to extract unique molecular identifiers, and MiXCR was used to determine CDR3 positions. For each individual, recombination models were inferred using an EM algorithm with the repgenHMM and IGoR tools. Shared clonotype analysis was performed with the tcR package in R, normalizing sharing by the product of cloneset sizes. To study raw recombination free of thymic and clonal selection effects, out-of-frame nonproductive sequences were analyzed. TCRdb reprocessed the public reads (quality trimming at Q25 with fastp, clone calling with MiXCR) and kept in-frame beta chains. Every entry covers one CDR3 protein and lists the most common genes and DNA from its rows. These V and J calls rely on TCRdb rather than the paper's analysis. Across this sample there are roughly 720,000 distinct CDR3 sequences, with 18% seen only once. 13% of the sample is in the top ten clones.

Every donor in the study was a healthy Caucasian. Three pairs of female monozygotic twins, all aged roughly 18 to 30 years, made up the twin cohort. RNA for TCR libraries was isolated from peripheral blood mononuclear cells. Trimming costs V 3 bases and J 0 bases, and their ends lie 16 bases apart. The CDR3, cysteine through phenylalanine, is 17 amino acids long. The DNA shown is the 51-base CDR3, in frame from base 1. As encoded in the germline V gene, CDR1 is ENHRY while CDR2 is SYGVKD. This clonotype was found a few times. Its cognate antigen has yet to be identified. Base qualities are missing; no much larger clone stands one base away. A further study also used this sample, focusing on T cells expressing NK-cell markers. As the second publication notes: Three sorted T-cell subsets (CD3+CD56+NKG2C+, CD3+CD56+NKG2C- and CD3+CD56-NKG2C+) from several donors had their TCR beta-chain repertoires profiled. Of the eight sequenced donors, seven were found to be HCMV-seropositive and one was found to be HCMV-seronegative. In several experiments an anti-gammadeltaTCR antibody was added to restrict sorting to alphabetaTCR-expressing T cells. In six donors, the dominant CD3+CD56+NKG2C+ clonotypes ranked among the top 10 CD8+ clonotypes, making up roughly 1.0-7.5% of CD8+ T cells. Those dominant clonotypes were again the most abundant among CD3+CD56-NKG2C+ cells in a handful of donors, at about 25-60.1%. Whether the expanded NKG2C-expressing T cell clones were specific for HCMV antigens remained unclear. All eight donors whose samples were sequenced were randomly selected healthy volunteers, three of them men and five women. A commercial ELISA kit detecting HCMV-specific IgG in serum was used to determine HCMV serostatus. For about 6 donors, bulk peripheral blood T-cell repertoires were additionally sequenced from unsorted PBMC. Reads were demultiplexed and grouped by UMI with MIGEC, and clonotypes were assembled and quantified with MiTCR. To remove erroneous sequences, TCR cDNA sequences were retained only when supported by two or more reads. Downstream repertoire analysis used the tcR package, and clonotypes were matched across fractions by CDR3 nucleotide sequence plus V segment. VDJmatch was used to annotate antigen specificity against VDJdb, with one amino acid substitution in CDR3 allowed.

The rearrangement combines TRBV10-3 with TRBJ2-3; a weak D assignment points to TRBD1 (5 bases agree). The receptor was isolated from a woman aged 18-35 years in good health. Sequenced input: PBMCs. The CDR3 protein: CAISDPKTVDSTDTQYF. The DNA reads as follows: TGTGCCATCAGTGACCCTAAGACAGTGGACAGCACAGATACGCAGTATTTT.